This T cell receptor (beta chain) was documented in a study of T-cell reconstitution after alpha-beta-depleted transplantation in children. The CDR3 has 16 residues. Trimming cost V 4 bases and J 0 bases, with 15 bases left between them. This clonotype occurred a few times. Its specificity is not known. Study-wide findings and caveats: By one year post-transplant, T-cell counts and diversity largely arose from T cells that were newly produced. Reportedly, only several hundred clones from non-depleted graft cells drove alpha-beta T-cell counts at about two months. In some patients, recipient T cells and intrathymic progenitors surviving conditioning explained high day-60 diversity.

Library preparation (for TCRbeta) was performed with unique molecular identifiers. Via MiXCR, TCRdb re-called the PCR reads, giving one row per CDR3 protein. Found here are about 870,000 distinct CDR3 sequences, approximately 15% of them singletons; the top ten hold about 4.6%. Sequencing used PBMCs, mostly from graft donor cells, obtained 360 days after TCRalphabeta/CD19-depleted stem cell transplant. J is TRBJ1-1 and V is TRBV12-3 or TRBV12-4; D may be TRBD1 (5 bases). This clonotype was sampled from a male patient between 5 and 17 years old who had a stem cell transplant for acute lymphoblastic leukemia, so the T cells may come from the graft donor. The CDR3 DNA sequence: TGTGCCAGCAGTTCCCTCAGACAGTACCTGAACACTGAAGCTTTCTTT. Amino acids: CASSSLRQYLNTEAFF.